Below are 18 T cell receptor beta chains sequenced from a single sample in a study of T-cell reconstitution after alpha-beta-depleted transplantation in children. The library targeted TCRbeta and was prepared with unique molecular identifiers. Each CDR3 protein gets one entry after TCRdb re-called the PCR reads with MiXCR. Of about 980,000 distinct CDR3 sequences listed, roughly 29% are singletons. This specimen consisted of PBMCs, mostly from graft donor cells, obtained 360 days after TCRalphabeta/CD19-depleted stem cell transplant. All receptors come from a boy less than two years old who had a stem cell transplant for SCID, so the T cells may come from the graft donor.

The J gene is TRBJ2-7, the V gene TRBV24-1; 11 nucleotides line up with TRBD1. The ends lost 1 base at V and 4 bases at J; junction bases unmatched: 5. The CDR3 covers 16 residues. Germline V gene sequence: CDR1 KGHDR, CDR2 SFDVKD. CDR3 nucleotides: TGTGCCACCAGTGATTTCGGACAGGGGGCTGTTTACGAGCAGTACTTC. It yields the protein CATSDFGQGAVYEQYF.

This sequence joins TRBV5-1 and TRBJ1-5; possibly TRBD1 for D (6 bases). Trimming took 0 bases from V and 6 from J, leaving 13 bases between them. The CDR3 sequence is 15 residues long. Germline CDR1 reads SGHRS; CDR2 reads YFSETQ. The CDR3 region has the DNA TGCGCCAGCAGCTTGGGGTCGGGAGGGGGTCAGCCCCAGCATTTT. This encodes CASSLGSGGGQPQHF. Combining the CDR3 with reference TRBV5-1 and TRBJ1-5 gives the whole variable domain KAGVTQTPRYLIKTRGQQVTLSCSPISGHRSVSWYQQTPGQGLQFLFEYFSETQRNKGNFPGRFSGRQFSNSRSEMNVSTLELGDSALYLCASSLGSGGGQPQHFGDGTRLSIL.

This clonotype was observed a few times. The rearrangement links TRBV18 to TRBJ2-1; TRBD2 matches at 10 bases. In germline, CDR1 is KGHSH, CDR2 LQKENI. V shed 6 bases, J shed 4 bases, and the junction held 3 bases outside the gene matches. This CDR3 region has 14 residues. The CDR3 loop reads CASSGLAPYNEQFF. The CDR3 coding sequence is TGTGCCAGCTCGGGACTAGCGCCGTACAATGAGCAGTTCTTC.

This clonotype turned up a few times. This chain joins TRBV20-1 and TRBJ2-1; D ambiguous. Germline V gene lookup returns CDR1 DFQATT and CDR2 SNEGSKA (reference sequence). Trimming pared 0 bases from V and 2 bases from J, leaving 8 bases between. The CDR3 totals 14 residues. CDR3 amino acids: CSARDPQTYNEQFF. CDR3 coding DNA: TGCAGTGCTAGAGATCCCCAAACCTACAATGAGCAGTTCTTC.

This clonotype was detected a few times. The V and J genes are TRBV4-3 and TRBJ2-7; 9 nucleotides align to TRBD1. J was trimmed by 5 bases and V by 0 bases; bases with no gene match: 5. CDR3 size: 15 residues. Per the germline V gene, CDR1 is LGHNA and CDR2 is YSLEER. CDR3 in DNA: TGCGCCAGCAGCCAAGATAGGGACAGGGTAAACGAGCAGTACTTC. Protein sequence: CASSQDRDRVNEQYF.

A few counts support this clonotype. The chain joins TRBV6-1 to TRBJ2-7; a weak D match, TRBD1 (5 bases). The CDR3 is made up of 14 amino acids. V lost 5 bases to trimming and J lost 3 bases, with 14 bases between them. Per the germline V gene, CDR1 is MNHNS and CDR2 is SASEGT. CDR3 coding DNA: TGTGCCAGCAGTCCCCTCCTGACAGACTACGAGCAGTACTTC. Translation: CASSPLLTDYEQYF.

This chain connects TRBV4-2 to TRBJ2-7; D gene unclear. The CDR3 contains 14 residues. Germline CDR1 LGHNA, CDR2 YNFKEQ. V lost 5 bases, J lost 4 bases, and 15 bases lay in between. This CDR3 is CASSTEPTGYEQYF. CDR3 in DNA: TGTGCCAGCAGCACCGAACCCACTGGGTACGAGCAGTACTTC.

CDR3 protein: CSVEGARAYNEQFF. DNA for the CDR3: TGCAGCGTTGAAGGGGCCAGGGCCTACAATGAGCAGTTCTTC. The chain has TRBV29-1 and TRBJ2-1; TRBD1 is a possible D gene (5 bases). V dropped 1 base and J dropped 2 bases, with 9 bases sitting between them. Per the germline V gene, CDR1 is SQVTM and CDR2 is ANQGSEA. CDR3 size: 14 residues.

This chain uses TRBV7-3 with TRBJ2-1; D is possibly TRBD1 (5 bases). The CDR3 loop spans 13 amino acids. CDR1 SGHTA and CDR2 FQGTGA come from the germline V gene. Trimming stripped 3 bases from V and 9 bases from J, with 12 bases between. In DNA, the CDR3 is TGTGCCAGCAGCTTGGACACGTTCGGTGAGCAGTTCTTC. The encoded protein is CASSLDTFGEQFF.

This clonotype was recorded a few times. V is TRBV15 and J is TRBJ2-7; D is unresolved. Trimming shortened V by 5 bases and J by 4 bases, and 9 bases separated the two germline ends. Germline CDR1 LNHNV, CDR2 YYDKDF (reference sequence). The CDR3 totals 12 residues. CDR3 in DNA: TGTGCCACCAGCCCCCATGGGTACGAGCAGTACTTC. Translation gives CATSPHGYEQYF.

This clonotype was seen only a few times. The chain uses TRBV7-9 and TRBJ2-1, with 8 bases identical to TRBD2. This CDR3 region has 16 residues. The germline gives CDR1 SEHNR, CDR2 FQNEAQ (reference sequence). Unmatched junction bases numbered 5, after V lost 2 bases and J lost 2 bases. The CDR3 DNA follows: TGTGCCAGCAGCTTATACACGGGGGGGGCCTACAATGAGCAGTTCTTC. Residues: CASSLYTGGAYNEQFF.

This clonotype was counted between two and nine times. V and J are TRBV11-1 and TRBJ2-7; D is possibly TRBD1 (5 bases). The CDR3 runs to 18 residues. Between the trimmed V and J ends, which lost 4 bases and 0 bases, there was a span of 22 bases. In germline, CDR1 is SGHAT, CDR2 FQDESV (reference sequence). CDR3 sequence: CASSYLPGWGVSSYEQYF. The CDR3 nucleotides are TGTGCCAGCAGCTACTTGCCTGGTTGGGGCGTCAGCTCCTACGAGCAGTACTTC.

The V and J genes are TRBV29-1 and TRBJ2-4; 7 bases match TRBD1. From germline, CDR1 is SQVTM and CDR2 ANQGSEA. The CDR3 totals 16 residues. V was pared by 3 bases and J by 2 bases, with 10 bases of the junction left unmatched. The CDR3 loop is CSVDKIGGRTKNIQYF. The DNA of the CDR3 is TGCAGCGTTGATAAGATAGGGGGCCGGACCAAAAACATTCAGTACTTC.

The CDR3 DNA follows: TGTGCCAGCAGCTTGGGGGCCCATGAGCAGTTCTTC. This sequence encodes CASSLGAHEQFF. V and J are TRBV5-6 and TRBJ2-1; D is unclear. The CDR3 is made up of 12 amino acids. The V gene lost 0 bases and the J gene lost 8 bases, with 6 bases spanning the gap. Germline lookup yields CDR1 SGHDT and CDR2 YYEEEE.

V gene TRBV4-3 combines with J gene TRBJ2-2; tentatively, D is TRBD2 (6 bases). The CDR3 has 17 residues. V lost 0 bases and J lost 0, with 11 bases in between. CDR1 and CDR2 from the germline V gene are LGHNA and YSLEER. The DNA of the CDR3 is TGCGCCAGCAGCCAAGATCTGGGAGGCGCGAACACCGGGGAGCTGTTTTTT. Translation: CASSQDLGGANTGELFF.

As for this clonotype: This may come from a read error, since a much larger clone is one base off. The V and J genes are TRBV5-1 and TRBJ2-5; D gene ambiguous. Germline V gene lookup returns CDR1 SGHRS and CDR2 YFSETQ. The length of the CDR3 is 12 residues. Trimming cost V 4 bases and J 0 bases, with 4 bases left between them. The DNA of the CDR3 is TGCGCCAGCAGCGTGTACCAAGAGACCCAGTACTTC. It is translated as CASSVYQETQYF.

V usage is TRBV5-1 and J usage is TRBJ1-1; a weak D match, TRBD1 (5 bases). Trimming stripped 3 bases from V and 5 bases from J, with 14 bases between. CDR3 length: 14 residues. Germline CDR1 reads SGHRS; CDR2 reads YFSETQ. The CDR3 here is CASSSSGFSTEAFF. The CDR3 DNA follows: TGCGCCAGCAGCTCGTCAGGGTTTAGTACTGAAGCTTTCTTT.

This chain uses TRBV24-1 with TRBJ1-2; D ambiguous. The length of the CDR3 is 12 residues. V lost 5 bases and J 5 bases, leaving 8 bases between the germline ends. Germline CDR1 KGHDR, CDR2 SFDVKD. In nucleotides, the CDR3 is TGTGCCACCAGTGTTGACGGTTATGGCTACACCTTC. Translation gives CATSVDGYGYTF.